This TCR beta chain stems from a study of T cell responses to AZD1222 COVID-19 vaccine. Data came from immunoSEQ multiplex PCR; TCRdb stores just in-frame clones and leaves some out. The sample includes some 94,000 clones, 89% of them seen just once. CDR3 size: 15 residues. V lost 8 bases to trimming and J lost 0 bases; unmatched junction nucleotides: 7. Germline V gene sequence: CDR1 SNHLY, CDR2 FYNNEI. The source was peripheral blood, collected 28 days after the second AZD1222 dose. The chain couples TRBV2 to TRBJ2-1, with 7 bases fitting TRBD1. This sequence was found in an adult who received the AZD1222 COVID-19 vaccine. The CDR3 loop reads CASLYRDSSYNEQFF. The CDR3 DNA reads TGTGCCAGCCTGTACCGGGACAGCTCCTACAATGAGCAGTTCTTC.